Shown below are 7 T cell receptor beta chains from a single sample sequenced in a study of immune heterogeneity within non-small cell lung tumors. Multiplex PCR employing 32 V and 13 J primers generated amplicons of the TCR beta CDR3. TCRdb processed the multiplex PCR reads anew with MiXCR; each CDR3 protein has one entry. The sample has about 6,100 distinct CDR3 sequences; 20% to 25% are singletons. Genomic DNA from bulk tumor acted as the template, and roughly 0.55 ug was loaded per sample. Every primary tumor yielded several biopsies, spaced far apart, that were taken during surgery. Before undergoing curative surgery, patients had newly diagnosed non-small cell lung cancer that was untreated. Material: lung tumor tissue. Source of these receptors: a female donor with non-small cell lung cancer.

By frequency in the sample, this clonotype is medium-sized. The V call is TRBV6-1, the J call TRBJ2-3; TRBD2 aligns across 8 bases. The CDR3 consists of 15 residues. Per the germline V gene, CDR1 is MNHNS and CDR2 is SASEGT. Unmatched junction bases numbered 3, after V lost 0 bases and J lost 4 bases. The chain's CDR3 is CASSEAEAGADTQYF. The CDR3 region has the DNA TGTGCCAGCAGTGAAGCGGAAGCGGGAGCAGATACGCAGTATTTT.

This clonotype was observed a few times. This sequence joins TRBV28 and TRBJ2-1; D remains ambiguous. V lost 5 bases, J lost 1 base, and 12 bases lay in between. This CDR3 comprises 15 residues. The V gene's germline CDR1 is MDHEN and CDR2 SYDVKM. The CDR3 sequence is CASSHPTASYNEQFF. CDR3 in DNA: TGTGCCAGCAGTCATCCGACGGCGTCCTACAATGAGCAGTTCTTC.

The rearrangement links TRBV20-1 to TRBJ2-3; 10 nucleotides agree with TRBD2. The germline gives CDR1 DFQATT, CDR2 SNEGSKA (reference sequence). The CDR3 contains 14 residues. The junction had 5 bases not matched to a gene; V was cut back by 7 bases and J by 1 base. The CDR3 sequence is CSGASGRGTDTQYF. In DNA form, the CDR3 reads TGCAGTGGGGCTAGCGGGAGAGGCACAGATACGCAGTATTTT.

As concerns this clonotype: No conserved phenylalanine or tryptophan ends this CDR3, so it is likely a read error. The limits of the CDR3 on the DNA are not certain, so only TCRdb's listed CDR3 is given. The CDR3 spells CASSLAGESYEQYFGP. The chain employs TRBV4-1 and TRBJ2-3; the table's D call of TRBD2 was not tested on the DNA. Per the germline V gene, CDR1 is MGHRA and CDR2 is YSYEKL. The CDR3 is 16 residues long, ends included.

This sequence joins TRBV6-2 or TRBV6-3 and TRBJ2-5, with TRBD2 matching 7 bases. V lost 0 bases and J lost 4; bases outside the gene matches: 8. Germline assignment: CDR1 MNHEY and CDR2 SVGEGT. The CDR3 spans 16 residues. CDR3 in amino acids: CASSYSTGRAGETQYF. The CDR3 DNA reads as TGTGCCAGCAGTTACTCGACGGGGAGGGCGGGAGAGACCCAGTACTTC.

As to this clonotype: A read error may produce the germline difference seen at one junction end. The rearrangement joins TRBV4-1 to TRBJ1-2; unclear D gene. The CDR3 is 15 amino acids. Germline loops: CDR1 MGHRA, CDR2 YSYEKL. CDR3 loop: CANSQDGATHYGYTF. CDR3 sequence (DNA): TGCGCCAACAGCCAAGACGGAGCTACTCACTATGGCTACACCTTC.

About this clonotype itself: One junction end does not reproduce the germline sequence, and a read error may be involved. The CDR3 protein is CASSPLLLAGGAAGANVPTF. The DNA for the CDR3 is TGTGCCAGCTCACCACTCTTACTAGCGGGAGGAGCTGCTGGGGCCAACGTCCCGACTTTC. The chain links TRBV18 to TRBJ2-6, with 12 bases that match TRBD2. CDR3 size: 20 residues. Germline CDR1 and CDR2: KGHSH and LQKENI. The full variable domain, completed using reference TRBV18 and TRBJ2-6, is NAGVMQNPRHLVRRRGQEARLRCSPMKGHSHVYWYRQLPEEGLKFMVYLQKENIIDESGMPKERFSAEFPKEGPSILRIQQVVRGDSAAYFCASSPLLLAGGAAGANVPTFGAGSRLTVL.